This TCR beta chain was sequenced during a study of human T cells and chemical hapten exposure (dated by TCRdb to the early 2020s). With respect to the entire study: For sensitization, 2% DPC in acetone was applied to an approximately 2 cm by approximately 2 cm area of upper inner arm skin. Blood was sampled from patients pre-sensitization (week 0) and at 2, 6 and about 24 weeks after DPC sensitization. The study tracked peripheral blood TCR repertoire changes in vivo during primary and secondary sensitization to the hapten diphenylcyclopropenone (DPC) in alopecia patients. Libraries were pooled for sequencing, and per-sample TCR yields varied mainly because of small differences in library volumes within the pool. Alopecia areata with under or over 50% scalp involvement, alopecia totalis and alopecia universalis were represented in the patient cohort, which was mostly female. Blood for TCR sequencing was provided by twenty-nine alopecia patients at one to four time points (pre-sensitization, 2, 6 and 24 weeks). Weekly therapeutic DPC doses were additionally applied to the scalp of patients throughout the roughly 22-week study period. Patch testing was done on the upper back using Finn chambers containing 0.01% DPC, and results were scored after 6 days according to International Contact Dermatitis Research Group standards. The paper's findings and limits, for the study overall: The number of TCRs above 1 in 1000 frequency did not change with DPC sensitization; there was no evidence of global repertoire structure alterations. After repeated subsampling, the strength of the expansion versus patch-test correlation and the threshold at which it became significant changed. Expanded TCRs formed significantly more large CDR3 similarity clusters than pre-sensitization or healthy control sets, consistent with antigen-driven responses. A positive correlation was found between the number of PT1 expanded TCRs and patch test score, with significance reached at thresholds 8, 16 and 32 but not 4. Because all patients had alopecia, a presumed autoimmune disease, the immune response of the patients might differ from that of healthy individuals.

Comments on this clonotype: Its antigen target is currently unknown. Base-call qualities are not available, and no considerably larger clone is one nucleotide away.

The protocol used for the library was RACE. TCRdb names NextSeq 500 as the instrument used. During library preparation, unique molecular identifiers were attached to individual cDNA molecules so that TCRs could be counted quantitatively and reproducibly. Both TCR alpha and TCR beta chains were sequenced from each blood RNA sample. From the authors' description of their analysis: Samples had a median of about 96,000 TCRs, with a range from about 23,224 to 690,600. The Decombinator software suite was used to annotate V, J and CDR3 in the TCR reads. For PS versus PT1 abundance plots, all samples were subsampled to the same number of TCRs (28,000). TCRs were defined as expanded if absent before sensitization and observed at least eight times at the 2-week time point. TCRdb's own reprocessing of the public reads used fastp at Q25 and MiXCR and kept productive beta chains. Each record represents a unique CDR3 protein, reported with the most common genes and DNA among its rows. TCRdb's processing, not the study's, gives the V and J calls here. The sample table holds roughly 88,000 distinct CDR3 sequences, of which 9.6% were seen once. Of the sample, around 3.6% falls within the top ten clones.

The time point label, as the study defines it: pre-sensitization, week 0. The treatment or condition label, as the study defines it: therapeutic diphenylcyclopropenone sensitization with weekly scalp DPC. At every patch-test visit, the blood draw took place before the patch test was put on. Eligible patients were aged 18 to 70, diagnosed with alopecia, deemed suitable for DPC therapy, and excluded if pregnant. Unfractionated whole blood was collected in Tempus Blood RNA tubes, and total RNA was extracted from that blood. The CDR3 has 16 amino acids, counting the end cysteine and phenylalanine. Just CDR3 DNA is preserved here, 48 bases in frame from base 1. CDR1 and CDR2 are drawn from the germline V gene: SQVTM, ANQGSEA. At the junction V is shortened by 7 bases and J by 1 base; bases outside the gene matches: 11.

The source material was whole blood, sampled in connection with sensitization to the hapten diphenylcyclopropenone (DPC). The rearranged chain carries TRBV29-1 and TRBJ2-4; 9 central bases correspond to TRBD1. This clonotype was obtained from a middle-aged woman with alopecia areata. Some clones in this sample may be carry-over from other donors' samples. The CDR3 protein: CSAVPGQGMAKNIQYF. The DNA is TGCAGCGCCGTCCCGGGACAGGGAATGGCCAAAAACATTCAGTACTTC.